The rows below give T cell receptor beta chains drawn from one sample of a study of blood T cell repertoires in COVID-19. Libraries were prepared by immunoSEQ multiplex PCR; TCRdb keeps only in-frame clonotypes and omits some of them. Found here are about 160,000 clones, about four fifths of them singletons; the top ten hold roughly 3.4%. Sequenced sample: PBMCs or T cells enriched from blood (not recorded which). The receptors come from a woman aged 60-70 years who had recovered from COVID-19. Both conserved end residues are part of each CDR3. Each record gives: D gene, clone size, V gene, J gene, CDR3 DNA, CDR3 protein. The D gene is left open where the match is weak. Clone sizes are given selectively: once, few, many, or a class where the clone is expanded.

TRBD2	.	TRBV7-2	TRBJ2-1	TGTGCCAGCAGCTTAGATTGGGCTAGCGGGGATGAGCAGTTCTTC	CASSLDWASGDEQFF
TRBD1	few	TRBV19	TRBJ1-2	TGTGCCAGTAGGCGCGGCCGGGACAGGTCCTATGGCTACACCTTC	CASRRGRDRSYGYTF
TRBD2	.	TRBV15	TRBJ2-1	TGTGCCACCAGCAGAGTTTGGGCGAGCGGGGGGCTTTTCTACAATGAGCAGTTCTTC	CATSRVWASGGLFYNEQFF
.	few	TRBV19	TRBJ1-2	TGTGCCAGTAGTACAACACTAGCAGATATTTATGGCTACACCTTC	CASSTTLADIYGYTF
.	.	TRBV5-5	TRBJ2-1	TGTGCCAGCAGCTTGGAAGGCGGCTCCTACAATGAGCAGTTCTTC	CASSLEGGSYNEQFF
.	.	TRBV29-1	TRBJ2-2	TGCAGCGTTGTCCGGGGGAACACCGGGGAGCTGTTTTTT	CSVVRGNTGELFF
.	.	TRBV29-1	TRBJ2-1	TGCAGCGTCCGCACCGGGGAACACAATGAGCAGTTCTTC	CSVRTGEHNEQFF
TRBD1	.	TRBV9	TRBJ1-1	TGTGCCAGCAGCGTAGTGGACAGGGAGGTTGGGGGAGCTTTCTTT	CASSVVDREVGGAFF
TRBD1	.	TRBV30	TRBJ2-7	TGTGCCTGGAGGCAGACAGGGTCGGGCTACGAGCAGTACTTC	CAWRQTGSGYEQYF
.	.	TRBV2	TRBJ2-2	TGTGCCAGCAGTGGTGTTGGCAGAACGAACACCGGGGAGCTGTTTTTT	CASSGVGRTNTGELFF
TRBD1	.	TRBV27	TRBJ1-1	TGTGCCAGCAGTTTAATGCCAGGGCAGGGGGCGCGAACTGAAGCTTTCTTT	CASSLMPGQGARTEAFF
.	.	TRBV10-3	TRBJ1-1	TGTGCCATCAGTGGCAGTACGGGGAAGAACACTGAAGCTTTCTTT	CAISGSTGKNTEAFF
.	.	TRBV18	TRBJ2-1	TGTGCCACCGTCATAGGGGATACCTACAATGAGCAGTTCTTC	CATVIGDTYNEQFF
.	.	TRBV4-1	TRBJ2-6	TGCGCCAGCAGCCAAGATTTCCAGGGTGGGGCCAACGTCCTGACTTTC	CASSQDFQGGANVLTF
TRBD2	once	TRBV5-1	TRBJ2-3	TGCGCCAGCAGCCGGACTAGCGGGGGGGCCCCCGATACGCAGTATTTT	CASSRTSGGAPDTQYF